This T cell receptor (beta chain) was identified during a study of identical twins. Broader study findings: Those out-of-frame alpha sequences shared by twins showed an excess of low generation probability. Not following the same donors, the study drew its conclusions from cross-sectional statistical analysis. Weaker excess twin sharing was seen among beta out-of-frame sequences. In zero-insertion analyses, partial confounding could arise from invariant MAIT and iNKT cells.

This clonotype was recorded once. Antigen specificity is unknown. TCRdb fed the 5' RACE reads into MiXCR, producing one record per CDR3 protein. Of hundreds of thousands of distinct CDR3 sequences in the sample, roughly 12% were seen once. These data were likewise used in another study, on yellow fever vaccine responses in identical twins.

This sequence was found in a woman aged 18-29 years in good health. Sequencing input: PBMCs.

The chain's CDR3 is CASSERDIFFSSGNTIYF. The CDR3 DNA reads TGTGCCAGCAGTGAACGGGACATATTTTTTAGCTCTGGAAACACCATATATTTT. The chain combines TRBV6-1 with TRBJ1-3; weak D call: TRBD1 (6 bases). The CDR3 spans 18 residues. V lost 2 bases and J lost 0, with 17 bases in between. Germline V gives CDR1 MNHNS, CDR2 SASEGT.